This TCR beta chain came from a study of OX40 agonist ivuxolimab in advanced cancers. Here immunoSEQ multiplex PCR was the method, and the copy in TCRdb shows in-frame clones only, minus some. This sample has fewer than 45,000 clones; 89% occur once, and the top ten carry roughly a sixth. Drawing of blood for sampling happened at baseline, at cycle 4 day 1, and at cycle 7 day 1. The CDR3 totals 17 residues. The germline V gene has CDR1 SGHDT and CDR2 YYEEEE. The ends lost 4 bases at V and 7 bases at J; junction bases unmatched: 16. This clone was picked up one time. The rearrangement joins TRBV5-6 to TRBJ2-2; 7 positions match TRBD1. The sequences come from CD4+ or CD8+ T cells sorted from blood, collected in a trial of the OX40 agonist ivuxolimab. This TCR came from an adult with an advanced solid tumor such as melanoma, head and neck, liver or kidney cancer. The DNA of the CDR3 is TGTGCCAGCAGCCCCCCCTTGGACAGGTCTGGGGTCGGGGAGCTGTTTTTT. The encoded protein is CASSPPLDRSGVGELFF.